What follows are 3 T cell receptor beta chains derived from one specimen sequenced in a study of blood T cell repertoires in COVID-19. The data were produced by immunoSEQ multiplex PCR, yet TCRdb's version contains in-frame clones alone and is incomplete. The sample gives 150,000 or so clones, 87% of which show up once; around 1.6% is in the top ten. Sequencing was performed on peripheral blood. The receptors were sampled from a woman in her fifties or sixties with acute or convalescent COVID-19.

This chain links TRBV29-1 with TRBJ1-3; D gene ambiguous. V lost 0 bases and J lost 4, with 13 bases in between. The germline V gene encodes CDR1 SQVTM and CDR2 ANQGSEA. The CDR3 contains 15 residues. The CDR3 spells CSVEDPALGGNTIYF. DNA of the CDR3: TGCAGCGTTGAAGATCCGGCCCTCGGGGGAAACACCATATATTTT.

This clone was seen a single time. The chain carries TRBV5-4 and TRBJ2-3, with 7 bases matching TRBD2. The CDR3 has 14 amino acids. J lost 2 bases, V lost 2 bases, and 2 bases had no gene match. The germline CDR1 and CDR2 sequences are SGHNT and YYREEE (reference sequence). For the CDR3, the DNA is TGTGCCAGCAGCTTCGGGAGGCCCACAGATACGCAGTATTTT. As protein: CASSFGRPTDTQYF.

In its sample, this clone was seen a few times. This chain connects TRBV13 to TRBJ2-7, with 8 bases aligning to TRBD1. V shed 4 bases and J 4 bases; nucleotides not matched to a gene: 9. CDR1 and CDR2 (germline): PRHDT, FYEKMQ (reference sequence). CDR3 size: 15 residues. The CDR3 here is CASSYRTGGVYEQYF. In nucleotides, the CDR3 is TGTGCCAGCAGCTATCGCACAGGGGGAGTTTACGAGCAGTACTTC.